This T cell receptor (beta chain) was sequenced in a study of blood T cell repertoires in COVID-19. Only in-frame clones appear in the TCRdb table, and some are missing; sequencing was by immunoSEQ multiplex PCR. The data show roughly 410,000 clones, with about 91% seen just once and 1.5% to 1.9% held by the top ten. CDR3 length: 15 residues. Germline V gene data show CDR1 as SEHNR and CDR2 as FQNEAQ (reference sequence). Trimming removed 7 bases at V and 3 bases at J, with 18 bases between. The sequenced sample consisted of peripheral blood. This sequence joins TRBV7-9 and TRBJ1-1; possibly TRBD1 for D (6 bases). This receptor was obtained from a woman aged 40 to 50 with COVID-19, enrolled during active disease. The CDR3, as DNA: TGTGCCAGCACCCCCAGCGCGGGGGCGGACACTGAAGCTTTCTTT. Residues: CASTPSAGADTEAFF.